This passage covers 11 T cell receptor beta chains from one sample sequenced in a study of blood T cell repertoires in COVID-19. Using immunoSEQ multiplex PCR, the repertoire was profiled, and TCRdb retains in-frame clones only, with some absent. The data hold fewer than 250,000 clones, with about 83% observed a single time. The sequencing input was peripheral blood. The receptors here all came from an elderly woman with COVID-19, enrolled during active disease.

DNA for the CDR3: TGTGCCAGACTCGGACAGAGCAATCAGCCCCAGCATTTT. Its translation: CARLGQSNQPQHF. The rearrangement uses TRBV2 and TRBJ1-5, with D possibly matching TRBD1 (6 bases). CDR1 and CDR2 from the germline V gene are SNHLY and FYNNEI. The CDR3 has 13 residues. V was clipped by 9 bases and J by 1 base, with 10 bases between them. Variable domain in full (rest from reference TRBV2 and TRBJ1-5): EPEVTQTPSHQVTQMGQEVILRCVPISNHLYFYWYRQILGQKVEFLVSFYNNEISEKSEIFDDQFSVERPDGSNFTLKIRSTKLEDSAMYFCARLGQSNQPQHFGDGTRLSIL.

This CDR3 is CASSTGTVKETQYF. DNA for the CDR3: TGTGCCAGCAGCACCGGGACAGTAAAAGAGACCCAGTACTTC. This rearrangement joins TRBV5-4 to TRBJ2-5; TRBD1 matches 7 bases. The CDR3 is 14 amino acids. V shed 4 bases and J 3 bases; nucleotides not matched to a gene: 6. Germline CDR1 SGHNT, CDR2 YYREEE (reference sequence). Using reference TRBV5-4 and TRBJ2-5 for the parts outside the CDR3, the full variable domain is ETGVTQSPTHLIKTRGQQVTLRCSSQSGHNTVSWYQQALGQGPQFIFQYYREEENGRGNFPPRFSGLQFPNYSSELNVNALELDDSALYLCASSTGTVKETQYFGPGTRLLVL.

The V gene is TRBV7-3, the J gene TRBJ2-2; perhaps TRBD2 as D (5 bases). The V and J ends lost 5 bases and 5 bases respectively, with 15 bases between them. There are 15 residues in the CDR3. CDR1 and CDR2 (germline): SGHTA, FQGTGA. The CDR3 nucleotides read TGTGCCAGCAGCCCCCGAACTAGTGCTACCGGGGAGCTGTTTTTT. Translating it yields CASSPRTSATGELFF.

The V gene is TRBV29-1, the J gene TRBJ1-1; unclear D gene. V was clipped by 3 bases and J by 7 bases, with 9 bases between them. The CDR3 sequence is 11 residues long. The germline gives CDR1 SQVTM, CDR2 ANQGSEA. The CDR3 here is CSVESMNEAFF. The CDR3 coding sequence is TGCAGCGTTGAGAGTATGAATGAAGCTTTCTTT. Drawing the rest from reference TRBV29-1 and TRBJ1-1, the complete variable domain is SAVISQKPSRDICQRGTSLTIQCQVDSQVTMMFWYRQQPGQSLTLIATANQGSEATYESGFVIDKFPISRPNLTFSTLTVSNMSPEDSSIYLCSVESMNEAFFGQGTRLTVV.

The genes are TRBV11-2 and TRBJ2-5; 8 bases align to TRBD2. Trimming removed 5 bases from V and 5 bases from J; junction bases left unmatched: 10. Per the germline V gene, CDR1 is SGHAT and CDR2 is FQNNGV. The CDR3 length is 15 residues. DNA of the CDR3: TGTGCCAGCAGCCCCGCGGGGGGCCTGGACGAGACCCAGTACTTC. Translated: CASSPAGGLDETQYF.

The gene calls are TRBV28 and TRBJ1-5; 8 nucleotides align to TRBD1. Germline trimming cut 3 bases from V and 7 bases from J; bases unmatched to any gene: 11. This CDR3 is built from 16 residues. The germline V gene encodes CDR1 MDHEN and CDR2 SYDVKM. In nucleotides, the CDR3 is TGTGCCAGCAGTTTCCAAGGACAGGGACAGAGACAGCCCCAGCATTTT. Encoded protein: CASSFQGQGQRQPQHF. The full variable domain, completed using reference TRBV28 and TRBJ1-5, is DVKVTQSSRYLVKRTGEKVFLECVQDMDHENMFWYRQDPGLGLRLIYFSYDVKMKEKGDIPEGYSVSREKKERFSLILESASTNQTSMYLCASSFQGQGQRQPQHFGDGTRLSIL.

The rearrangement joins TRBV19 to TRBJ1-1, with D tentatively TRBD1 (6 bases). This CDR3 region has 12 residues. Germline V gene data show CDR1 as LNHDA and CDR2 as SQIVND (reference sequence). V shed 10 bases and J shed 3 bases, with 12 bases lying between them. CDR3 amino acids: CATKGDYTEAFF. The CDR3, as DNA: TGTGCCACAAAGGGGGATTACACTGAAGCTTTCTTT.

Remarks on this clone: One end of the junction fails to match germline, which may point to a read error. The chain couples TRBV7-7 to TRBJ1-1, with 7 bases that match TRBD1. The CDR3 has 13 residues. CDR1 and CDR2 (germline): SSHAT, FNYEAQ (reference sequence). CDR3 DNA sequence: TGTGCTAGCAGCTTCTCGACAGGGTCTGAAGCTTTCTTT. Translating it yields CASSFSTGSEAFF. The full variable domain, with the rest looked up from reference TRBV7-7 and TRBJ1-1, is GAGVSQSPRYKVTKRGQDVTLRCDPISSHATLYWYQQALGQGPEFLTYFNYEAQPDKSGLPSDRFSAERPEGSISTLTIQRTEQRDSAMYRCASSFSTGSEAFFGQGTRLTVV.

The V call is TRBV15, the J call TRBJ1-1; 9 positions agree with TRBD1. Per the germline V gene, CDR1 is LNHNV and CDR2 is YYDKDF (reference sequence). The CDR3 has 19 residues. V lost 0 bases and J lost 1; bases outside the gene matches: 12. CDR3 nucleotide sequence: TGTGCCACCAGCAGAGATCCTTCACAGGGGGCGCGGAGGAACACTGAAGCTTTCTTT. Translating it yields CATSRDPSQGARRNTEAFF. The full variable domain, rest sourced from reference TRBV15 and TRBJ1-1, is DAMVIQNPRYQVTQFGKPVTLSCSQTLNHNVMYWYQQKSSQAPKLLFHYYDKDFNNEADTPDNFQSRRPNTSFCFLDIRSPGLGDTAMYLCATSRDPSQGARRNTEAFFGQGTRLTVV.

This chain links TRBV27 with TRBJ1-6; 9 nucleotides align to TRBD1. Germline trimming cut 0 bases from V and 5 bases from J; bases unmatched to any gene: 8. The CDR3 totals 18 residues. Germline assignment: CDR1 MNHEY and CDR2 SMNVEV (reference sequence). The CDR3 is CASSLSRDRAFNNSPLHF. CDR3 nucleotide sequence: TGTGCCAGCAGTTTATCTCGGGACAGGGCGTTTAATAATTCACCCCTCCACTTT.

This clone was recorded only once. The gene calls are TRBV7-6 and TRBJ2-5; TRBD1 is a possible D gene (6 bases). Trimming took off 5 bases at V and 4 bases at J, with 17 bases between the two ends. There are 15 residues in the CDR3. Germline V gene lookup returns CDR1 SGHVS and CDR2 FNYEAQ. The CDR3 loop is CASSPLQGRVETQYF. DNA of the CDR3: TGTGCCAGCAGCCCGCTACAGGGAAGGGTAGAGACCCAGTACTTC.